These 15 T cell receptor beta chains were all obtained from the same sample, sequenced in a study of identifying expanded T cells in peripheral blood. The repertoire was sequenced with immunoSEQ multiplex PCR; TCRdb's copy has only in-frame clones and lacks some. The sample contains about 91,000 clones, about 90% of which appear only once. The sequenced sample was blood. The receptors originated from a person aged 18-70 years in good health.

This chain connects TRBV9 to TRBJ1-4; D is unresolved. Germline CDR1 SGDLS, CDR2 YYNGEE. V shed 4 bases and J shed 2 bases, with 9 bases lying between them. The CDR3 sequence is 14 residues long. CDR3 sequence: CASSPTSTNEKLFF. The CDR3 DNA follows: TGTGCCAGCAGCCCAACATCGACTAATGAAAAACTGTTTTTT.

This clone appeared once. The chain has TRBV2 and TRBJ2-5; a possible D gene is TRBD1 (7 bases). The germline V gene has CDR1 SNHLY and CDR2 FYNNEI. V was trimmed by 8 bases and J by 5 bases, leaving 18 bases between them. The CDR3 totals 14 residues. As DNA, the CDR3 is TGTGCCAGCGCAGGAGGGACAGCCCGGGAGACCCAGTACTTC. It translates to CASAGGTARETQYF.

This rearrangement joins TRBV16 to TRBJ2-7; TRBD2 is a possible D gene (5 bases). The CDR3 covers 14 residues. Looked up from germline, CDR1 is KGHSY and CDR2 is FQNENV. The V and J ends lost 0 bases and 2 bases respectively, with 8 bases between them. CDR3 region: CASSQSSGAYEQYF. DNA for the CDR3: TGTGCCAGCAGCCAATCATCCGGGGCCTACGAGCAGTACTTC.

The chain is built from TRBV6-1 and TRBJ1-5, with D possibly TRBD1 on 5 matching bases. V was pared by 3 bases and J by 2 bases, with 8 bases between. The germline gives CDR1 MNHNS, CDR2 SASEGT. This CDR3 spans 14 amino acids. For the CDR3, the DNA is TGTGCCAGCAGTGAGGCGGGGCGCAATCAGCCCCAGCATTTT. Protein sequence: CASSEAGRNQPQHF.

This chain connects TRBV11-2 to TRBJ2-7; maybe TRBD2 (6 bases). The CDR3 consists of 15 residues. The V end lost 5 bases, the J end lost 2 bases, and 16 bases lay between the germline ends. Germline CDR1 is SGHAT and CDR2 is FQNNGV. The CDR3 DNA sequence: TGTGCCAGCAGCCAAGAGGGCGGGACGGCCTACGAGCAGTACTTC. Translating it yields CASSQEGGTAYEQYF.

This clone is labeled medium-sized. The chain links TRBV6-4 to TRBJ2-3, with D unclear. The germline V gene encodes CDR1 MRHNA and CDR2 SNTAGT. The germline V and J ends were trimmed by 6 bases and 4 bases, with 11 bases remaining between them. The CDR3 spans 13 residues. The CDR3 here is CASSSAEADTQYF. The CDR3 nucleotides are TGTGCCAGCAGCTCCGCCGAGGCAGATACGCAGTATTTT.

This clone showed up just once. The chain couples TRBV4-1 to TRBJ2-7, with 9 positions matching TRBD1. CDR1 is MGHRA, CDR2 YSYEKL, per germline. Trimming took 2 bases from V and 6 from J; bases not matched to a gene: 5. The CDR3 length is 14 residues. In DNA form, the CDR3 reads TGCGCCAGCAGCCAAAGGACAGGGGATGGCGAGCAGTACTTC. This gives the protein CASSQRTGDGEQYF.

The chain links TRBV6-6 to TRBJ1-3; D gene ambiguous. Trimming shortened V by 4 bases and J by 0 bases, and 7 bases separated the two germline ends. The CDR3 runs to 14 residues. Germline V gene data show CDR1 as MNHNY and CDR2 as SVGAGI (reference sequence). In DNA form, the CDR3 reads TGTGCCAGCAGTTCCGGGATCTCTGGAAACACCATATATTTT. This translates into CASSSGISGNTIYF.

CDR3 DNA sequence: TGTGCCAGCAGCTTGCCGCAGGGACTAGCGGGGGAAGAGACCCAGTACTTC. Its protein product is CASSLPQGLAGEETQYF. J is TRBJ2-5 and V is TRBV5-4; the match to TRBD2 covers 14 bases. Germline loops: CDR1 SGHNT, CDR2 YYREEE (reference sequence). Losses at the gene ends were 1 base for V and 3 bases for J; bases not matched to a gene: 5. The CDR3 loop spans 17 amino acids.

The V and J genes are TRBV28 and TRBJ2-2; weak D call: TRBD2 (6 bases). This CDR3 comprises 14 residues. CDR1 is MDHEN and CDR2 is SYDVKM in the germline V gene. Trimming cost V 7 bases and J 3 bases, with 12 bases left between them. For the CDR3, the DNA is TGTGCCAGCACTAAAGGAGGGCACACCGGGGAGCTGTTTTTT. It encodes CASTKGGHTGELFF.

This clone has only one observation. The chain carries TRBV19 and TRBJ1-5; D unresolved. The CDR3 totals 15 residues. In germline, CDR1 is LNHDA, CDR2 SQIVND (reference sequence). Trimming took 7 bases from V and 0 from J, leaving 13 bases between them. The CDR3 here is CASIELANSNQPQHF. CDR3 nucleotides: TGTGCCAGTATAGAGTTGGCAAATAGCAATCAGCCCCAGCATTTT. The complete variable domain, with remaining parts taken from reference TRBV19 and TRBJ1-5, reads DGGITQSPKYLFRKEGQNVTLSCEQNLNHDAMYWYRQDPGQGLRLIYYSQIVNDFQKGDIAEGYSVSREKKESFPLTVTSAQKNPTAFYLCASIELANSNQPQHFGDGTRLSIL.

Concerning this clone: The germline gene is not matched at one end of the junction; a read error may be the cause. The CDR3 region has the DNA TGCGCCGCCCGGGGGGGTTACAATCAGCCCCAGCATTTT. This sequence encodes CAARGGYNQPQHF. The gene calls are TRBV6-1 and TRBJ1-5; possible D gene TRBD1, 5 bases. Germline CDR1 and CDR2: MNHNS and SASEGT. The CDR3 spans 13 residues.

The J gene is TRBJ2-4, the V gene TRBV6-1; D not certain. The V gene's germline CDR1 is MNHNS and CDR2 SASEGT. V gave up 2 bases and J gave up 0 bases, with 8 bases separating them. The CDR3 covers 15 residues. The CDR3, as DNA: TGTGCCAGCAGTGAACAGATACTAGCCAAAAACATTCAGTACTTC. This gives the protein CASSEQILAKNIQYF.

This sequence joins TRBV6-6 and TRBJ1-2; 9 nucleotides match TRBD1. This CDR3 has 13 residues. The germline CDR1 and CDR2 sequences are MNHNY and SVGAGI (reference sequence). Trimming removed 7 bases from V and 8 bases from J; junction bases left unmatched: 8. CDR3: CASTGDRGKGYTF. CDR3 nucleotide sequence: TGTGCCAGCACCGGAGACAGGGGGAAGGGCTACACCTTC.

This clone was detected once. The chain combines TRBV6-4 with TRBJ1-5, with D possibly being TRBD1 (5 bases). The CDR3 consists of 14 residues. In germline, CDR1 is MRHNA, CDR2 SNTAGT. With 2 bases removed from V and 1 base from J, the gap between germline ends came to 6 bases. The CDR3 DNA follows: TGTGCCAGCAGTGACCCAGGGAGCAATCAGCCCCAGCATTTT. This translates into CASSDPGSNQPQHF.